Sequencing of this TCR beta chain was carried out in a study of cytomegalovirus exposure and HLA in healthy donors. Primers for the PCR totalled 60 Vbeta and 13 Jbeta. Here immunoSEQ multiplex PCR was the method, and the copy in TCRdb shows in-frame clones only, minus some. This sample has 100,000 to 150,000 clones, with 75% to 85% found just once. Looked up from germline, CDR1 is SQVTM and CDR2 is ANQGSEA. This CDR3 contains 13 residues. J was trimmed by 13 bases and V by 6 bases; bases with no gene match: 9. This sequence joins TRBV29-1 and TRBJ2-3; 14 nucleotides line up with TRBD2. Sequenced material: PBMCs. This clonotype originated in a man aged 35-49 years in good health and CMV-seronegative. The CDR3 bases are TGCAGCGTGGTGACTAGCGGGGGGGCCAAGGAGTATTTT. Its translation is CSVVTSGGAKEYF.